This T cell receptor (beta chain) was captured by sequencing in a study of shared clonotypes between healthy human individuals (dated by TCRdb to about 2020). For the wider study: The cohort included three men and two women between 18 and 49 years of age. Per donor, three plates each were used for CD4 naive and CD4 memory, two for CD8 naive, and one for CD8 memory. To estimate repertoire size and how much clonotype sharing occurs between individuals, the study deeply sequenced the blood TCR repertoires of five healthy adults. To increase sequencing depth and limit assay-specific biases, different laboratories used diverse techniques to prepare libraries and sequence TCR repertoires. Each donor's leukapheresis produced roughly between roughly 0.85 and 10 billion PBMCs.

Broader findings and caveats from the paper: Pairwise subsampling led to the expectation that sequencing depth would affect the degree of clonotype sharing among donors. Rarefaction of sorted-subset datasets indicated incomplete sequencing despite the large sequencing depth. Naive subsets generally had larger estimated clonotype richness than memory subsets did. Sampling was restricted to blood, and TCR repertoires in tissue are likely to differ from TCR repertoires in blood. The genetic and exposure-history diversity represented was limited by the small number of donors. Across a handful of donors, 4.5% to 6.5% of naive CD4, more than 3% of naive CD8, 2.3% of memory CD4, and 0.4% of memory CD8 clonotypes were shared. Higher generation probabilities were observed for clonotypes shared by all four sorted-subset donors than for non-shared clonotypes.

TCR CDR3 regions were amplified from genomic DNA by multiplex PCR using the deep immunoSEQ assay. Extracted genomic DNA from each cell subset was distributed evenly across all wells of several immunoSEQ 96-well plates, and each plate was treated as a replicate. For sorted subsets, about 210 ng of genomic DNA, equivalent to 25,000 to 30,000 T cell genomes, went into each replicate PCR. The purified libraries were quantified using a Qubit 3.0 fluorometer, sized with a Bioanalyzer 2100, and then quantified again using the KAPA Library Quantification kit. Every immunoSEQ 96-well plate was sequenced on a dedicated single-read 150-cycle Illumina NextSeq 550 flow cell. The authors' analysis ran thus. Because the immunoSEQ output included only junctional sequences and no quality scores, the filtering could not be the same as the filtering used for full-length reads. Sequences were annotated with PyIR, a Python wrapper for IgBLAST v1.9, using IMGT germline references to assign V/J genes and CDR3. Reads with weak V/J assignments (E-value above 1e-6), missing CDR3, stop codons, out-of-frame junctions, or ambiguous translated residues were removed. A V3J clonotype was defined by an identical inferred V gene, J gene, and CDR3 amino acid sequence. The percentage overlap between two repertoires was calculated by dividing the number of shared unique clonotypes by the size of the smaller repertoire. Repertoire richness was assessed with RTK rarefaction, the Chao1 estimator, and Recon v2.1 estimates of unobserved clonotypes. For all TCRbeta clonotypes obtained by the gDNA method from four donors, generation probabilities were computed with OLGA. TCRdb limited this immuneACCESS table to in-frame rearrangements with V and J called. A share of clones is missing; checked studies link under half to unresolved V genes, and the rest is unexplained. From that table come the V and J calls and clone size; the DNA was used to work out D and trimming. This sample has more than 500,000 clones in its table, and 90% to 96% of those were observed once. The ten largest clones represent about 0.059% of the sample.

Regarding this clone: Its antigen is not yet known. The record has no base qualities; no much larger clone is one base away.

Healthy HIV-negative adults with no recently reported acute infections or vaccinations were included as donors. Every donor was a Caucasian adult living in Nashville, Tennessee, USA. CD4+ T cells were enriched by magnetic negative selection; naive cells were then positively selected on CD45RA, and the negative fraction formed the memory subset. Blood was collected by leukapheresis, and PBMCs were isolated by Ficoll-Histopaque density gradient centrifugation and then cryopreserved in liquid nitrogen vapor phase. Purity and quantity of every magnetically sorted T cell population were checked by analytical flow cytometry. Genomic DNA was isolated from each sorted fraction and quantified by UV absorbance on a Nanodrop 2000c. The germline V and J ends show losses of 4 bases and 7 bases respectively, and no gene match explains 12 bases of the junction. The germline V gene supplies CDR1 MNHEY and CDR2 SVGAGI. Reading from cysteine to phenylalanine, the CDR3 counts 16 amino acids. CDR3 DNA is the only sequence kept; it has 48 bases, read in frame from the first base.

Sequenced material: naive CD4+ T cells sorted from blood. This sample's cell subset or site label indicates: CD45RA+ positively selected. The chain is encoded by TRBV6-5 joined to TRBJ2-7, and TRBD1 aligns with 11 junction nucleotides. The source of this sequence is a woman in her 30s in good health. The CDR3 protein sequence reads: CASSSLIAGTGGEQYF. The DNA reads TGTGCCAGCAGTTCCTTAATCGCCGGGACAGGGGGTGAGCAGTACTTC.